These 2 T cell receptor beta chains were sequenced from one sample in a study of regulatory T cells in long-lasting Graves disease. Sample time point: newly diagnosed GD, antithyroid drugs for less than 3 months. Isolated PBMC RNA provided the starting material for the TCR library. HTBI primers from iRepertoire and Arm-PCR of CDR3 regions yielded the TCR beta libraries. Via MiXCR, TCRdb re-called the multiplex PCR reads, giving one row per CDR3 protein. The repertoire consists of over 400,000 distinct CDR3 sequences, with about 15% occurring once and the leading ten covering about a sixth. These data also featured in a second study, about T cells in Graves' hyperthyroidism and ophthalmopathy.

The sequenced sample was peripheral blood mononuclear cells (PBMCs), obtained at new diagnosis, from a patient treated with antithyroid drugs. The receptors here all came from a woman aged 45 to 65 with Graves disease.

This clonotype has more than one count but fewer than ten. The chain joins TRBV28 to TRBJ2-2; 9 nucleotides line up with TRBD1. The junction had 4 bases not matched to a gene; V was cut back by 2 bases and J by 6 bases. The CDR3 is 15 amino acids. Germline V lookup: CDR1 MDHEN, CDR2 SYDVKM. The DNA for the CDR3 is TGTGCCAGCAGTTTACCGACAGGGGGGGCCGGGGAGCTGTTTTTT. Translated: CASSLPTGGAGELFF. Complete variable domain (other parts from reference TRBV28 and TRBJ2-2): DVKVTQSSRYLVKRTGEKVFLECVQDMDHENMFWYRQDPGLGLRLIYFSYDVKMKEKGDIPEGYSVSREKKERFSLILESASTNQTSMYLCASSLPTGGAGELFFGEGSRLTVL.

This rearrangement joins TRBV10-3 to TRBJ2-6, with a possible D match to TRBD1 (6 bases). This CDR3 has 15 amino acids. V dropped 3 bases and J dropped 4 bases, with 10 bases sitting between them. The germline V gene has CDR1 ENHRY and CDR2 SYGVKD. CDR3 sequence reads: CAISETGTGANVLTF. CDR3 in DNA: TGTGCCATCAGTGAAACAGGGACCGGGGCCAACGTCCTGACTTTC.